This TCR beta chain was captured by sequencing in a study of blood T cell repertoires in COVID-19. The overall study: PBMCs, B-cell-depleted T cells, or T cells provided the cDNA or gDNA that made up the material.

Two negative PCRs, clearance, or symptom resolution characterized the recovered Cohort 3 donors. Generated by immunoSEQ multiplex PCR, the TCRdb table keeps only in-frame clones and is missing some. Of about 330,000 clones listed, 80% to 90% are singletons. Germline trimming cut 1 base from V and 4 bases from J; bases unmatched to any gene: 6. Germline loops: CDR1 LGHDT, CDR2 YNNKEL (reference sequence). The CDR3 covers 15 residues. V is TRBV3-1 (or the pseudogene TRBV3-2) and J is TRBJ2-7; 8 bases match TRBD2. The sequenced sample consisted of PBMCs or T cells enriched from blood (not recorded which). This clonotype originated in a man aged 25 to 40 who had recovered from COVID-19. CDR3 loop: CASSQVGGATYEQYF. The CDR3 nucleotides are TGTGCCAGCAGCCAAGTCGGGGGGGCTACATACGAGCAGTACTTC.